The TCR beta chain under discussion was sequenced for a study of blood T cell repertoires in COVID-19. Study at large: There were acute and convalescent COVID-19 samples, and they came from the United States, Italy and Spain. T cells, B-cell-depleted T cells, or PBMCs supplied cDNA or gDNA.

The CDR3 runs to 13 residues. Germline CDR1 and CDR2: SGHNT and YYREEE (reference sequence). The authors' processing: Quantification of nucleated cells was approximated via reference gene primer amplification. The repertoire was sequenced with immunoSEQ multiplex PCR; TCRdb's copy has only in-frame clones and lacks some. D and trimming were read from the DNA, whereas the V and J calls and clone size are those reported in that table. The table records 95,000 to 150,000 clones, 78% of them present only once. Note on this clone: Germline and junction disagree at one end, which may indicate a read error.

Sequenced input: peripheral blood. The chain is built from TRBV5-4 and TRBJ1-5, with no clear D. This receptor was identified in a man between 70 and 80 years old with acute or convalescent COVID-19. CDR3 nucleotides: TGTGCCAGCAGCCCTGGTAGCGATCAGCCCCAGCATTTT. Encoded protein: CASSPGSDQPQHF.